Below are 10 T cell receptor beta chains sequenced from a single sample in a study of spatial heterogeneity in lung cancer. TCRdb recomputed calls from the 5' RACE reads with MiXCR, one row per CDR3 protein. The sample has tens of thousands of distinct CDR3 sequences, 13% seen once; the top ten hold approximately 7.2%. The time point is: sample taken at primary tumor resection. Tumor, nontumor lung or frozen PBMC supplied whole RNA that was sequenced unsorted. The source was PBMCs, collected at surgery. These receptors were obtained from a male donor with early-stage non-small cell lung cancer.

Many counts were recorded for this clonotype. The J gene is TRBJ1-6, the V gene TRBV5-5, with D perhaps matching TRBD1 (6 bases). Trimming pared 5 bases from V and 10 bases from J, leaving 13 bases between. Germline CDR1 reads SGHKS; CDR2 reads YYEKEE (reference sequence). The CDR3 has 13 amino acids. The CDR3 region has the DNA TGTGCCAGCAGACAGGGAGTAGACTCACCCCTCCACTTT. Its translation is CASRQGVDSPLHF. The complete variable domain, with remaining parts taken from reference TRBV5-5 and TRBJ1-6, reads DAGVTQSPTHLIKTRGQQVTLRCSPISGHKSVSWYQQVLGQGPQFIFQYYEKEERGRGNFPDRFSARQFPNYSSELNVNALLLGDSALYLCASRQGVDSPLHFGNGTRLTVT.

The V and J genes are TRBV27 and TRBJ2-5, with D uncertain. V dropped 5 bases and J dropped 5 bases, with 15 bases sitting between them. From germline, CDR1 is MNHEY and CDR2 SMNVEV (reference sequence). The CDR3 sequence is 14 residues long. The CDR3 reads CASSPEVGWETQYF. The CDR3 DNA reads TGTGCCAGCAGTCCCGAAGTAGGGTGGGAGACCCAGTACTTC.

This clonotype was found many times. Here the CDR3 DNA reads TGTGCCATCAGTGCGCGGGGGGGCACTGAAGCTTTCTTT. Protein: CAISARGGTEAFF. The V call is TRBV10-3, the J call TRBJ1-1; D might be TRBD1 (5 bases). This CDR3 comprises 13 residues. Trimming removed 4 bases at V and 4 bases at J, with 10 bases between. Germline V CDR1 and CDR2: ENHRY, SYGVKD.

The chain is built from TRBV6-2 or TRBV6-3 and TRBJ2-7, with D perhaps TRBD1 (6 bases). Germline-derived CDR1 and CDR2 are MNHEY and SVGEGT. Trimming removed 6 bases at V and 5 bases at J, with 14 bases between. The CDR3 runs 13 residues. This CDR3 reads CASRAGERNEQYF. CDR3 DNA sequence: TGTGCCAGCAGGGCAGGGGAAAGGAACGAGCAGTACTTC.

This clonotype appeared many times. V and J are TRBV12-3 or TRBV12-4 and TRBJ1-5; D perhaps matches TRBD1 (5 bases). This CDR3 comprises 12 residues. Trimming took off 1 base at V and 11 bases at J, with 9 bases between the two ends. The CDR3 coding sequence is TGTGCCAGCAGTTTAGTGGGGGTAACCCAGCATTTT. Translated: CASSLVGVTQHF.

This clonotype was seen a handful of times. This rearrangement joins TRBV6-5 to TRBJ2-2; 10 bases match TRBD2. Germline V gene data show CDR1 as MNHEY and CDR2 as SVGAGI. The CDR3 loop spans 17 amino acids. V lost 2 bases, J lost 3 bases, and 6 bases stayed unmatched. Here the CDR3 DNA reads TGTGCCAGCAGTTACCGCGGACTAGCGGCTGACACCGGGGAGCTGTTTTTT. Its protein is CASSYRGLAADTGELFF.

A few counts support this clonotype. The chain combines TRBV29-1 with TRBJ1-4, with D tentatively TRBD1 (6 bases). The germline V and J ends were trimmed by 7 bases and 8 bases, with 20 bases remaining between them. Germline V lookup: CDR1 SQVTM, CDR2 ANQGSEA. CDR3 length: 14 amino acids. DNA for the CDR3: TGCAGCGCTACGACAGGCAGAGGGTGGGAAAAACTGTTTTTT. Translation gives CSATTGRGWEKLFF.

The CDR3 bases are TGTGCCAGCAGCCGCCGACACTTCGTCTCTGGAAACACCATATATTTT. It encodes CASSRRHFVSGNTIYF. The chain combines TRBV11-2 with TRBJ1-3; D remains ambiguous. The CDR3 length is 16 residues. Between the trimmed V and J ends, which lost 5 bases and 0 bases, there was a span of 14 bases. CDR1 is SGHAT and CDR2 is FQNNGV in the germline V gene.

This clonotype was counted ten times or more. The V call is TRBV11-3, the J call TRBJ2-3; D not certain. The CDR3 is 14 residues long. Trimming cost V 4 bases and J 3 bases, with 11 bases left between them. CDR1 is SGHNT, CDR2 YENEEA, per germline. CDR3 residues: CASSSLDRTDTQYF. The CDR3, as DNA: TGTGCCAGCAGCTCGCTGGACCGAACAGATACGCAGTATTTT. Supplemented by reference TRBV11-3 and TRBJ2-3, the full variable domain reads EAGVVQSPRYKIIEKKQPVAFWCNPISGHNTLYWYLQNLGQGPELLIRYENEEAVDDSQLPKDRFSAERLKGVDSTLKIQPAELGDSAVYLCASSSLDRTDTQYFGPGTRLTVL.

This clonotype has ten or more counts. The chain employs TRBV29-1 and TRBJ2-7; TRBD2 agrees at 10 bases. This CDR3 has 14 amino acids. Germline values: CDR1 SQVTM, CDR2 ANQGSEA. J gave up 0 bases and V 4 bases, and 3 bases lay outside the gene matches. CDR3 bases: TGCAGCGTTGTGGCTAGCGGGGGCTCCTACGAGCAGTACTTC. This codes for CSVVASGGSYEQYF.